This T cell receptor (beta chain) was captured in a study of cytomegalovirus exposure and HLA in healthy donors. Germline V CDR1 and CDR2: ENHRY, SYGVKD. The CDR3 is 15 residues long. V lost 9 bases to trimming and J lost 0 bases, with 16 bases between them. PCR involved 60 Vbeta and 13 Jbeta primers. Sequencing used immunoSEQ multiplex PCR; TCRdb keeps in-frame clones, though not all of them. The profile shows about 91,000 clones, more than 55% of them singletons. The sequencing input was PBMCs. This sequence originates from a human donor in good health. The chain is built from TRBV10-3 and TRBJ2-3; D is possibly TRBD1 (5 bases). The chain's CDR3 is CAIQPSTASTDTQYF. The CDR3 bases are TGTGCCATACAACCATCGACAGCTAGCACAGATACGCAGTATTTT.